This paragraph reports one T cell receptor (beta chain). This sample was taken from a study of prognosis after radiotherapy for stage I lung cancer. V was clipped by 0 bases and J by 3 bases; unmatched bases: 5. Germline V gives CDR1 DFQATT, CDR2 SNEGSKA (reference sequence). This CDR3 comprises 15 residues. Amplicons of TCR beta CDR3 were generated from genomic DNA by two-round multiplex PCR. The use of primers specific to each TRBV and TRBJ gene characterized first-round PCR. One entry per CDR3 protein, called by TCRdb with MiXCR from the multiplex PCR reads. The profile shows approximately 20,000 distinct CDR3 sequences, roughly 30% of them singletons.

The sequences come from PBMCs, collected before or after stereotactic body radiation therapy (not recorded which). V gene TRBV20-1 combines with J gene TRBJ2-1; 7 bases match TRBD1. The source of this sequence is a donor aged 50 or older with non-small cell lung cancer. As DNA, the CDR3 is TGCAGTGCTAGAGATCTCAGGGGGAGCTACAATGAGCAGTTCTTC. Residues: CSARDLRGSYNEQFF.